These 10 T cell receptor beta chains share one sample of origin, sequenced in a study of T cell responses to AZD1222 COVID-19 vaccine. Produced via immunoSEQ multiplex PCR; TCRdb's table is partial and in-frame only. The data show about 89,000 clones, with 75% to 90% seen just once and 5% to 6.5% held by the top ten. The sequenced sample was peripheral blood, obtained 28 days after the second AZD1222 dose. All receptors derive from an adult who received the AZD1222 COVID-19 vaccine.

There are a few counts of this clone. The rearrangement joins TRBV4-2 to TRBJ2-1, with D uncertain. V was cut by 6 bases and J by 5 bases, with 8 bases left in between. This CDR3 is 12 amino acids long. Germline-derived CDR1 and CDR2 are LGHNA and YNFKEQ. The CDR3 spells CASRSGNNEQFF. Here the CDR3 DNA reads TGTGCCAGCAGGTCAGGAAACAATGAGCAGTTCTTC.

The rearrangement uses TRBV6-5 and TRBJ1-5; 9 bases agree with TRBD1. Per germline, CDR1 MNHEY and CDR2 SVGAGI. This CDR3 is built from 14 residues. J gave up 15 bases and V 6 bases, and 15 bases lay outside the gene matches. This chain's CDR3 is CASRPGTGFPSLHF. The CDR3 DNA reads TGTGCCAGCAGGCCCGGGACAGGGTTCCCATCATTGCATTTT.

This clone was counted only a few times. V is TRBV5-6 and J is TRBJ2-5; 12 bases align to TRBD2. The CDR3 runs 16 residues. Trimming cost V 3 bases and J 3 bases; bases outside gene matches: 6. Germline lookup yields CDR1 SGHDT and CDR2 YYEEEE. The CDR3 spells CASSSPRTSGEETQYF. In nucleotides, the CDR3 is TGTGCCAGCAGCTCCCCCCGGACTAGCGGGGAAGAGACCCAGTACTTC.

The chain links TRBV12-3 or TRBV12-4 to TRBJ2-1; D not certain. The CDR3 is 12 residues long. Trimming stripped 3 bases from V and 8 bases from J, with 8 bases between. CDR3: CASSLGGDEQFF. DNA of the CDR3: TGTGCCAGCAGTTTGGGTGGGGATGAGCAGTTCTTC.

This clone was detected once. The chain uses TRBV7-8 and TRBJ1-1, with D possibly matching TRBD1 (5 bases). CDR1 and CDR2 (germline): SGHVS, FQNEAQ. This CDR3 comprises 15 residues. V gave up 5 bases and J gave up 5 bases, with 18 bases separating them. The CDR3 reads CASSQPGGVGTEAFF. CDR3 nucleotides: TGTGCCAGCAGCCAGCCGGGGGGAGTAGGTACTGAAGCTTTCTTT. Drawing the rest from reference TRBV7-8 and TRBJ1-1, the complete variable domain is GAGVSQSPRYKVAKRGQDVALRCDPISGHVSLFWYQQALGQGPEFLTYFQNEAQLDKSGLPSDRFFAERPEGSVSTLKIQRTQQEDSAVYLCASSQPGGVGTEAFFGQGTRLTVV.

The chain carries TRBV21-1 and TRBJ1-2; TRBD1, as called in the table, went unchecked against the DNA. TRBV21-1 is a listed pseudogene. The CDR3 is 10 residues long. The CDR3 protein is CADQVRGYTF. In nucleotides, the CDR3 is TGTGCCGACCAGGTACGTGGCTACACCTTC.

The chain is built from TRBV4-3 and TRBJ2-3; 7 bases line up with TRBD1. Per the germline V gene, CDR1 is LGHNA and CDR2 is YSLEER. The ends lost 4 bases at V and 5 bases at J; junction bases unmatched: 6. This CDR3 is built from 14 residues. CDR3 protein: CASSRTGVVDTQYF. In nucleotides, the CDR3 is TGCGCCAGCAGCCGAACAGGGGTAGTAGATACGCAGTATTTT.

The rearrangement joins TRBV3-1 (or the pseudogene TRBV3-2) to TRBJ1-1, with D unclear. This CDR3 contains 12 residues. The germline gives CDR1 LGHDT, CDR2 YNNKEL (reference sequence). The V end lost 10 bases, the J end lost 0 bases, and 9 bases lay between the germline ends. CDR3 DNA: TGTGCCACGGGCGGGTTGAACACTGAAGCTTTCTTT. Its protein is CATGGLNTEAFF.

The chain recombines TRBV19 with TRBJ1-2, with a possible D match to TRBD1 (5 bases). From germline, CDR1 is LNHDA and CDR2 SQIVND (reference sequence). The V end was cut by 9 bases, the J end by 8 bases, with 22 bases between. The CDR3 covers 14 residues. The CDR3 coding sequence is TGTGCCAGCCGCGGATCCGGGGACTGGTGGGGCTACACCTTC. It encodes CASRGSGDWWGYTF.

This clone was seen more than once but under ten times. The CDR3 protein is CASSLGIGETQYF. CDR3 bases: TGCGCCAGCAGTCTGGGGATCGGAGAGACCCAGTACTTC. The rearrangement uses TRBV5-1 and TRBJ2-5; D is uncertain. V gave up 5 bases and J gave up 4 bases, with 12 bases separating them. In germline, CDR1 is SGHRS, CDR2 YFSETQ. There are 13 residues in the CDR3.